A selection of T cell receptor beta chains follows, all from one sample in a study of cytomegalovirus exposure and HLA in healthy donors. Here immunoSEQ multiplex PCR was the method, and the copy in TCRdb shows in-frame clones only, minus some. Among about 200,000 clones listed, around 85% were seen once. The sample comprised PBMCs. Every receptor here comes from a woman aged 45-65 years in good health and CMV-seronegative. Both conserved end residues are part of each CDR3. The D gene is left open where the match is weak. Only part of the rows carry a size: once, few, many, or a class if the clone is expanded.

d_gene	abundance	v_gene	j_gene	CDR3nt	CDR3aa
TRBD1	-	TRBV6-5	TRBJ1-4	TGTGCCAGCAGCACCGGACAGGGTGGCCGAAAACTGTTTTTT	CASSTGQGGRKLFF
TRBD1	-	TRBV5-1	TRBJ2-7	TGCGCCAGCAGCCTAACACAGGGGGATCGGTACGAGCAGTACTTC	CASSLTQGDRYEQYF
-	-	TRBV30	TRBJ2-7	TGTGCCTGGGACCAGGGCAGGGGCTCCTACGAGCAGTACTTC	CAWDQGRGSYEQYF
-	-	TRBV28	TRBJ1-2	TGTGCCAGCCGGCGGGTGAGTAGCTATGGCTACACCTTC	CASRRVSSYGYTF
-	-	TRBV7-2	TRBJ2-1	TGTGCCAGCAGCCCTCAGAGGTCCTGGGAGCAGTTCTTC	CASSPQRSWEQFF
TRBD1	few	TRBV4-3	TRBJ2-7	TGCGCCAGCAGCCAAGTTAAAGGACAGGGGGCCGGGGAGCAGTACTTC	CASSQVKGQGAGEQYF
-	-	TRBV4-1	TRBJ2-7	TGCGCCAGCAGCCCCTTGAGCGGCAACGAGCAGTACTTC	CASSPLSGNEQYF
TRBD1	-	TRBV5-1	TRBJ2-7	TGCGCCAGCAGCCCTGGGGACAGCCTTGAAGACGAGCAGTACTTC	CASSPGDSLEDEQYF
TRBD2	-	TRBV28	TRBJ2-7	TGTGCCAGCAATCCTAGCCGCGGGAGGCTTGACAACGAGCAGTACTTC	CASNPSRGRLDNEQYF
-	once	TRBV7-9	TRBJ1-5	TGTGCCAGCAGCGGGGGCTGGGGACAGCCCCAGCATTTT	CASSGGWGQPQHF
TRBD1	-	TRBV7-9	TRBJ2-7	TGTGCCAGCAGCCAGACAGGGGAATACGAGCAGTACTTC	CASSQTGEYEQYF
TRBD1	once	TRBV11-2	TRBJ2-7	TGTGCCAGCAGCTTGTCCCCCGGGGCAGGGGGCCGGGACGAGCAGTACTTC	CASSLSPGAGGRDEQYF
TRBD2	few	TRBV4-3	TRBJ2-3	TGCGCCAGCAGCCAAGGGCATAGCGGGGCCCTGGGAGATACGCAGTATTTT	CASSQGHSGALGDTQYF
-	-	TRBV27	TRBJ2-2	TGTGCCAGCAGTTTGTTTCGACCCGCGGGACCCACCCCAGGGGAGCTGTTTTTT	CASSLFRPAGPTPGELFF
TRBD1	-	TRBV7-9	TRBJ2-1	TGTGCCAGCAGCCAAACCGGGACAGGGGCCTACAATGAGCAGTTCTTC	CASSQTGTGAYNEQFF
TRBD2	-	TRBV6-5	TRBJ2-1	TGTGCCAGCAGTCCGGGACTACTCTCCTACAATGAGCAGTTCTTC	CASSPGLLSYNEQFF
TRBD1	-	TRBV7-9	TRBJ1-1	TGTGCCAGCAGCCTGGGACAGGGAAACACTGAAGCTTTCTTT	CASSLGQGNTEAFF
TRBD2	-	TRBV2	TRBJ2-5	TGTGCCAGCAGTCGACTAGCGGTAAAACAAGAGACCCAGTACTTC	CASSRLAVKQETQYF
-	once	TRBV25-1	TRBJ1-4	TGTGCCAGCAGTGAATTGGGGGGGCTGGCTAATGAAAAACTGTTTTTT	CASSELGGLANEKLFF
-	-	TRBV7-2	TRBJ1-1	TGTGCCAGCAGCACAGGACAGTGGAACACTGAAGCTTTCTTT	CASSTGQWNTEAFF
TRBD2	-	TRBV6-7	TRBJ2-7	TGTGCCAGCAGTTACCGGGGACTAGCGGGGGACCTCTACGAGCAGTACTTC	CASSYRGLAGDLYEQYF
-	-	TRBV10-3	TRBJ1-1	TGTGCCATCAGTGGGGGAGCGAACACTGAAGCTTTCTTT	CAISGGANTEAFF
-	-	TRBV5-6	TRBJ2-4	TGTGCCAGCAGGATGAGTGGAGCGGCCAAAAACATTCAGTACTTC	CASRMSGAAKNIQYF
-	-	TRBV11-3	TRBJ2-1	TGTGCCAGCAGCTCCAGAGGCCCTTCCCATGAGCAGTTCTTC	CASSSRGPSHEQFF
TRBD2	-	TRBV6-5	TRBJ2-4	TGTGCCAGCAGTTTGACTAGCGGGAGATACATTCAGTACTTC	CASSLTSGRYIQYF
-	-	TRBV4-1	TRBJ2-1	TGCGCCAGCAGCCAAGGAACTACGAGCTCCTACAATGAGCAGTTCTTC	CASSQGTTSSYNEQFF
TRBD1	-	TRBV29-1	TRBJ2-1	TGCAGCGTGCAGGGGGCCCAAGGTCGGGACAATGAGCAGTTCTTC	CSVQGAQGRDNEQFF
-	-	TRBV6-5	TRBJ2-1	TGTGCCAGCAGCGAAACCCCTTCACGTAGCAATGAGCAGTTCTTC	CASSETPSRSNEQFF
TRBD2	-	TRBV15	TRBJ2-2	TGTGCCACCAGCAGCCCGGGACTAGCACGCGCCGGGGAGCTGTTTTTT	CATSSPGLARAGELFF
-	-	TRBV6-1	TRBJ1-1	TGTGCCATCTCATCGACAGCGAACACTGAAGCTTTCTTT	CAISSTANTEAFF
-	-	TRBV5-4	TRBJ1-1	TGTGCCAGCACCCTTGGGAGCACTGAAGCTTTCTTT	CASTLGSTEAFF
-	-	TRBV7-8	TRBJ1-3	TGTGCCAGCAGCCTCAGGGGCTCTGGAAACACCATATATTTT	CASSLRGSGNTIYF
TRBD1	-	TRBV19	TRBJ1-2	TGTGCCAGTAAGGACAGGGACTATGGCTACACCTTC	CASKDRDYGYTF
TRBD2	-	TRBV7-9	TRBJ2-7	TGTGCCAGCAGCCTTACCGGGGGGACCCCCTACGAGCAGTACTTC	CASSLTGGTPYEQYF
TRBD1	-	TRBV5-1	TRBJ1-1	TGCGCCAGCAGCTCGGCAGGGGGCTACACTGAAGCTTTCTTT	CASSSAGGYTEAFF
-	-	TRBV28	TRBJ1-5	TGTGCCAGCAGACGGGAGGATCAGCCCCAGCATTTT	CASRREDQPQHF
-	-	TRBV14	TRBJ1-5	TGTGCCAGCAGCCAAGGACTGAATCAGCCCCAGCATTTT	CASSQGLNQPQHF
-	-	TRBV5-6	TRBJ2-4	TGTGCCAGCAGCTTCTTCAGGGATATTGCCAAAAACATTCAGTACTTC	CASSFFRDIAKNIQYF
TRBD1	-	TRBV7-9	TRBJ2-3	TGTGCCAGCAGCTTAGGGGGACAGGGCACAGATACGCAGTATTTT	CASSLGGQGTDTQYF
TRBD1	-	TRBV6-5	TRBJ1-1	TGTGCCAGCAGTTACGCCACAGGGGGCACTGAAGCTTTCTTT	CASSYATGGTEAFF
-	-	TRBV15	TRBJ1-5	TGTGCCACCAGCGAGAGTCACGCCGGAGGGCAGCCCCAGCATTTT	CATSESHAGGQPQHF
-	-	TRBV28	TRBJ2-6	TGTGCCAGCAGCCTTAACAGGGCTGGGGCCAACGTCCTGACTTTC	CASSLNRAGANVLTF
-	-	TRBV6-1	TRBJ1-4	TGTGCCAGCAGTGCGGGGTATAGTGAAAAACTGTTTTTT	CASSAGYSEKLFF
TRBD2	-	TRBV7-8	TRBJ2-3	TGTGCCAGCAGCAGCGGGAGGGCGGGAGGGCCTCAAGATACGCAGTATTTT	CASSSGRAGGPQDTQYF
-	-	TRBV5-1	TRBJ2-5	TGCGCCAGCAGCTTACGCTCAGGGAATGTGGGGGAGACCCAGTACTTC	CASSLRSGNVGETQYF
-	-	TRBV7-9	TRBJ2-7	TGTGCCAGCAGCGCGCCGGGGGAATACGAGCAGTACTTC	CASSAPGEYEQYF
TRBD1	-	TRBV7-9	TRBJ2-7	TGTGCCAGCAGCCTCACAGGGGGCTACGAGCAGTACTTC	CASSLTGGYEQYF
-	-	TRBV9	TRBJ2-1	TGTGCCAGCAGCGGGCCGGGTCGTGAGCAGTTCTTC	CASSGPGREQFF
TRBD1	-	TRBV7-3	TRBJ2-5	TGTGCCAGCAGCTTAACGCCGACAGGGGGCAAGGGGGAGCAGTACTTC	CASSLTPTGGKGEQYF
TRBD1	-	TRBV29-1	TRBJ1-4	TGCAGCGCGACAGGGCTACATGAAAAACTGTTTTTT	CSATGLHEKLFF
-	once	TRBV28	TRBJ1-5	TGTGCCAGCAGTTTAGACTTCAATCAGCCCCAGCATTTT	CASSLDFNQPQHF
-	-	TRBV7-7	TRBJ2-7	TGTGCCAGCAGCTTACAGACGGGGTTCGACGAGCAGTACTTC	CASSLQTGFDEQYF
-	-	TRBV15	TRBJ2-3	TGTGCCACCAGCAGACATAGCGGAGTCGGGGATACGCAGTATTTT	CATSRHSGVGDTQYF
TRBD2	-	TRBV14	TRBJ2-7	TGTGCCAGCAGCCCCGGCGGGGCGGGAGGTTACGAGCAGTACTTC	CASSPGGAGGYEQYF
-	once	TRBV19	TRBJ2-1	TGTGCCAGTAGTATCGTCCAGGGACTGGCCAATGAGCAGTTCTTC	CASSIVQGLANEQFF
TRBD2	-	TRBV6-8	TRBJ2-2	TGTGCCAGCACTGACGGGACTAGCGGAGGTCCGACCGGGGAGCTGTTTTTT	CASTDGTSGGPTGELFF